The sample holds many counts of the clone carrying this T cell receptor (beta chain). What it binds is unknown. These data originate in a study of T cells after yellow fever vaccination. In the study overall: The SMART-Seq v4 Ultra Low Input method served to prepare the low-cell-number fractions.

UMIs were added to TCR cDNA along with a universal primer site when it was made by 5'RACE template switching. TCRdb fed the 5' RACE reads into MiXCR, producing one record per CDR3 protein. The data hold around 590,000 distinct CDR3 sequences, with 9% to 15% observed a single time. Study-level findings and limits: Weaker in magnitude, the secondary response showed a faster peak on day 5 versus 15. Post-booster samples contained most primary-vaccination clones (approximately 96% CD4, about 90% CD8).

This CDR3 has 16 amino acids. Germline trimming cut 5 bases from V and 7 bases from J; bases unmatched to any gene: 9. Per the germline V gene, CDR1 is MDHEN and CDR2 is SYDVKM. The chain has TRBV28 and TRBJ2-1, with 12 bases matching TRBD2. The TCR comes from a man younger than 45 who received the YFV17D yellow fever vaccine. The sequences come from PBMCs, collected on the day of the yellow fever booster vaccination. As DNA, the CDR3 is TGTGCCAGCAGTCAAGGACTAGCGGGAAGGCGGAATGAGCAGTTCTTC. The encoded protein is CASSQGLAGRRNEQFF.